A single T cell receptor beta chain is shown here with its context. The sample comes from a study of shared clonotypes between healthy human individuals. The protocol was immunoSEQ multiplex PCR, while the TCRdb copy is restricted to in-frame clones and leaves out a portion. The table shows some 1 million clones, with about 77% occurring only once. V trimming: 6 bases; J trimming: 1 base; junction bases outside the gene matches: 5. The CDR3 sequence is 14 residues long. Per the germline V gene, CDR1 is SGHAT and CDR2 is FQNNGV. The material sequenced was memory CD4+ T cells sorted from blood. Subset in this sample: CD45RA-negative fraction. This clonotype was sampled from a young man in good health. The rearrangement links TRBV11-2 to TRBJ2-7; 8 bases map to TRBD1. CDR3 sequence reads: CASSGQGWSYEQYF. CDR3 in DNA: TGTGCCAGCAGTGGACAGGGTTGGTCCTACGAGCAGTACTTC.